These 3 T cell receptor beta chains came from one sample sequenced in a study of blood T cell repertoires in COVID-19. Repertoires were generated with immunoSEQ multiplex PCR, while TCRdb's copy carries only in-frame clones and drops some. The sample shows more than 200,000 clones, roughly 88% of them seen only once. Sequencing input: peripheral blood. These receptors originate from a man aged 80 or over with acute or convalescent COVID-19.

The rearrangement uses TRBV18 and TRBJ2-5; 15 nucleotides agree with TRBD2. CDR1 and CDR2 (germline): KGHSH, LQKENI. Trimming removed 2 bases from V and 2 bases from J; junction bases left unmatched: 12. This CDR3 comprises 20 residues. CDR3 in amino acids: CASSPDPGLAGGQYQETQYF. The CDR3, as DNA: TGTGCCAGCTCACCAGATCCGGGACTAGCGGGGGGTCAATATCAAGAGACCCAGTACTTC. The complete variable domain, with remaining parts taken from reference TRBV18 and TRBJ2-5, reads NAGVMQNPRHLVRRRGQEARLRCSPMKGHSHVYWYRQLPEEGLKFMVYLQKENIIDESGMPKERFSAEFPKEGPSILRIQQVVRGDSAAYFCASSPDPGLAGGQYQETQYFGPGTRLLVL.

The chain uses TRBV27 and TRBJ1-6; no clear D gene. The germline gives CDR1 MNHEY, CDR2 SMNVEV (reference sequence). The ends were cut back, 6 bases at V and 4 bases at J, with 10 bases in the middle. This CDR3 comprises 14 residues. CDR3 in DNA: TGTGCCAGCAGATCCTGGCGGTATAATTCACCCCTCCACTTT. This encodes CASRSWRYNSPLHF.

This clone was recorded only once. The chain employs TRBV9 and TRBJ1-4; D is perhaps TRBD1 (5 bases). The V end lost 3 bases, the J end lost 8 bases, and 14 bases lay between the germline ends. The CDR3 extends over 14 amino acids. Germline V CDR1 and CDR2: SGDLS, YYNGEE. CDR3 in amino acids: CASSGSQGSEKLFF. DNA for the CDR3: TGTGCCAGCAGCGGAAGTCAGGGAAGCGAAAAACTGTTTTTT.